The 15 T cell receptor beta chains reported below all come from one sample, sequenced in a study of blood T cell repertoires in COVID-19. Sequencing used immunoSEQ multiplex PCR; TCRdb keeps in-frame clones, though not all of them. The sample has roughly 250,000 clones; around 80% are singletons. Sequenced: peripheral blood. These receptors were obtained from a man in his forties with active or convalescent COVID-19.

This clone showed up just once. This chain uses TRBV6-2 or TRBV6-3 with TRBJ1-2, with 8 nucleotides matching TRBD1. V shed 3 bases, J shed 0 bases, and the junction held 3 bases outside the gene matches. CDR1 and CDR2 (germline): MNHEY, SVGEGT. The CDR3 covers 15 residues. The CDR3, as DNA: TGTGCCAGCAGTTATCCAGGGGGCCCTAACTATGGCTACACCTTC. Protein: CASSYPGGPNYGYTF.

The sample holds a few counts of this clone. This chain links TRBV2 with TRBJ1-2; no definite D call. Trimming shortened V by 6 bases and J by 9 bases, and 17 bases separated the two germline ends. Germline V gene data show CDR1 as SNHLY and CDR2 as FYNNEI. The CDR3 spans 13 residues. CDR3 DNA sequence: TGTGCCAGCAGAGAGACCTCGGGTTTTAGCTACACCTTC. This translates into CASRETSGFSYTF.

V and J are TRBV29-1 and TRBJ2-3, with D tentatively TRBD1 (6 bases). V was shortened by 6 bases and J by 0 bases, with 19 bases between the two germline ends. Looked up from germline, CDR1 is SQVTM and CDR2 is ANQGSEA. The CDR3 totals 16 residues. CDR3 sequence: CSVPGHSSASTDTQYF. The CDR3 DNA sequence: TGCAGCGTACCGGGACACAGTAGCGCTAGCACAGATACGCAGTATTTT.

The chain carries TRBV5-1 and TRBJ1-5, with 8 bases that match TRBD1. Germline V gives CDR1 SGHRS, CDR2 YFSETQ. The trim removed 1 base at V and 5 bases at J, leaving 5 bases unmatched. This CDR3 is 15 amino acids long. Here the CDR3 reads CASSLNTGGDQPQHF. The DNA of the CDR3 is TGCGCCAGCAGCTTGAACACAGGGGGGGATCAGCCCCAGCATTTT.

Notes on this clone: Germline and junction disagree at one end, which may indicate a read error. This sample includes further DNA sequences coding for the same CDR3. V is TRBV7-2 and J is TRBJ2-7, with D possibly being TRBD1 (5 bases). This CDR3 is built from 13 residues. Germline V gene data show CDR1 as SGHTA and CDR2 as FQGNSA. The CDR3 sequence is CASSLADSYEQYF. CDR3 coding DNA: TGTGCTAGCAGCTTAGCCGACAGCTACGAGCAGTACTTC.

The rearrangement links TRBV10-2 to TRBJ1-3; 7 bases are a match to TRBD1. With V trimmed by 2 bases and J by 3 bases, 4 bases remained unmatched. The germline V gene has CDR1 WSHSY and CDR2 SAAADI. The CDR3 runs 15 residues. CDR3 sequence (DNA): TGCGCCAGCAGTGAGACACAGGGGAATGGAAACACCATATATTTT. This gives the protein CASSETQGNGNTIYF.

The chain is built from TRBV5-1 and TRBJ2-3, with D perhaps matching TRBD2 (6 bases). V lost 0 bases and J 4 bases, leaving 12 bases between the germline ends. Germline CDR1 SGHRS, CDR2 YFSETQ. The CDR3 loop spans 15 amino acids. CDR3 region: CASSLVGDSADTQYF. The CDR3 DNA reads as TGCGCCAGCAGCTTGGTAGGGGACTCAGCAGATACGCAGTATTTT.

V and J are TRBV7-2 and TRBJ1-3, with 7 bases fitting TRBD1. CDR1 is SGHTA, CDR2 FQGNSA, per germline. J was trimmed by 9 bases and V by 3 bases; bases with no gene match: 11. The CDR3 is 15 residues long. The CDR3 sequence: CASSLPDREGPTIYF. The CDR3 nucleotides read TGTGCCAGCAGCTTGCCCGACAGGGAAGGTCCCACCATATATTTT.

V and J are TRBV7-9 and TRBJ1-1; D not certain. CDR3 size: 17 residues. V lost 1 base, J lost 0 bases, and 15 bases lay in between. Germline CDR1 and CDR2: SEHNR and FQNEAQ (reference sequence). CDR3: CASSLGVSRDMNTEAFF. The CDR3 nucleotides are TGTGCCAGCAGCTTAGGAGTCAGCCGAGACATGAACACTGAAGCTTTCTTT.

This rearrangement joins TRBV9 to TRBJ1-3; maybe TRBD1 (5 bases). From germline, CDR1 is SGDLS and CDR2 YYNGEE. The CDR3 is 16 amino acids. V was clipped by 2 bases and J by 2 bases, with 14 bases between them. This CDR3 reads CASSVVSEGPGNTIYF. The CDR3 region has the DNA TGTGCCAGCAGCGTGGTGTCGGAGGGACCTGGAAACACCATATATTTT.

The J gene is TRBJ2-7, the V gene TRBV2; TRBD1 aligns across 7 bases. Germline loops: CDR1 SNHLY, CDR2 FYNNEI. The CDR3 totals 13 residues. The V and J ends lost 4 bases and 9 bases, in that order; junction bases with no gene match: 9. For the CDR3, the DNA is TGTGCCAGCAGTGTTAACGACCGGGACAGGCAGTACTTC. This translates into CASSVNDRDRQYF.

The chain employs TRBV5-6 and TRBJ2-7; 7 bases are a match to TRBD2. In germline, CDR1 is SGHDT, CDR2 YYEEEE. The CDR3 extends over 15 amino acids. The junction had 11 bases not matched to a gene; V was cut back by 4 bases and J by 4 bases. The CDR3 nucleotides read TGTGCCAGCAGCACATTAGCGGGCGGGGATTACGAGCAGTACTTC. Its translation: CASSTLAGGDYEQYF.

This clone showed up just once. This chain links TRBV10-1 with TRBJ2-5; 10 bases are shared with TRBD2. The CDR3 covers 14 residues. Germline V CDR1 and CDR2: WNHNN, SYGVQD (reference sequence). Trimming cost V 7 bases and J 5 bases; bases outside gene matches: 7. CDR3 DNA sequence: TGCGCCAGCAACAATAGCGGGAGGCTCGAGACCCAGTACTTC. It translates to CASNNSGRLETQYF.

This chain links TRBV4-1 with TRBJ2-7; D is unclear. The germline V gene encodes CDR1 MGHRA and CDR2 YSYEKL. This CDR3 spans 11 amino acids. Trimming left V 4 bases short and J 3 bases short, with 4 bases between. CDR3 sequence (DNA): TGCGCCAGCAGCCTAAACTACGAGCAGTACTTC. Residues: CASSLNYEQYF.

This chain connects TRBV2 to TRBJ2-7; unclear D gene. V shed 5 bases and J shed 3 bases, with 8 bases lying between them. This CDR3 comprises 12 residues. Germline V gene sequence: CDR1 SNHLY, CDR2 FYNNEI. The CDR3 spells CASSQSGYEQYF. In DNA, the CDR3 is TGTGCCAGCAGTCAATCGGGCTACGAGCAGTACTTC.